These 26 T cell receptor beta chains were all obtained from the same sample, sequenced in a study of shared clonotypes between healthy human individuals. Clones were read by immunoSEQ multiplex PCR, and TCRdb kept only the in-frame ones, dropping some. The repertoire holds some 490,000 clones, with about 84% as singletons. Material: PBMCs. All receptors derive from a woman aged 35 to 49 in good health. Some clones in this sample may be carry-over from other donors' samples.

Details on this clone: This probably arose from a read error, given a far larger clone one base away. Since no conserved phenylalanine or tryptophan closes the CDR3, a read error is the likely cause. This chain uses TRBV4-3 with TRBJ2-7; 8 nucleotides agree with TRBD1. Germline loops: CDR1 LGHNA, CDR2 YSLEER. The CDR3 runs to 15 residues. Trimming removed 4 bases from V and 3 bases from J; junction bases left unmatched: 8. As DNA, the CDR3 is TGCGCCAGCAGCCCCCGGACAGGGCCTCGCTACGAGCAGTACTCC. Its translation: CASSPRTGPRYEQYS.

The chain has TRBV7-3 and TRBJ2-3, with 10 bases that match TRBD2. V was clipped by 5 bases and J by 6 bases; unmatched bases: 8. This CDR3 has 15 amino acids. Germline assignment: CDR1 SGHTA and CDR2 FQGTGA. CDR3 nucleotides: TGTGCCAGCAGCCAAACTAGCGGGACTGGGGATACGCAGTATTTT. This codes for CASSQTSGTGDTQYF.

The gene calls are TRBV5-6 and TRBJ2-2, with TRBD1 identical over 11 bases. CDR1 is SGHDT, CDR2 YYEEEE, per germline. V shed 1 base, J shed 4 bases, and the junction held 9 bases outside the gene matches. CDR3 length: 18 residues. This CDR3 reads CASSLLIGQGASTGELFF. The CDR3, as DNA: TGTGCCAGCAGCTTGTTGATTGGACAGGGGGCAAGCACCGGGGAGCTGTTTTTT.

The chain recombines TRBV5-1 with TRBJ2-3; perhaps D is TRBD1 or TRBD2 (5 bases each). The CDR3 extends over 16 amino acids. V was pared by 0 bases and J by 2 bases, with 13 bases between. Germline assignment: CDR1 SGHRS and CDR2 YFSETQ. CDR3 nucleotide sequence: TGCGCCAGCAGCTTGGGAGGGGATGTCGTCACAGATACGCAGTATTTT. Its translation: CASSLGGDVVTDTQYF.

The rearrangement links TRBV5-1 to TRBJ2-5; D gene ambiguous. This CDR3 has 15 amino acids. The V and J ends lost 0 bases and 1 base respectively, with 10 bases between them. Germline assignment: CDR1 SGHRS and CDR2 YFSETQ. Written as DNA, the CDR3 is TGCGCCAGCAGCTTGGAGTCAGGTGTCCAAGAGACCCAGTACTTC. It yields the protein CASSLESGVQETQYF.

This clone showed up just once. The DNA is left out, because the CDR3 cannot be placed on it with certainty; the CDR3 is given as TCRdb lists it. The chain couples TRBV4-1 to TRBJ2-2. Germline values: CDR1 MGHRA, CDR2 YSYEKL. The CDR3 totals 13 residues, both ends included. The CDR3 region is CASSPFGAGELFF.

The chain is built from TRBV30 and TRBJ1-1, with a weak D call TRBD1 (6 bases). This CDR3 spans 13 amino acids. The V gene's germline CDR1 is GTSNPN and CDR2 SVGIG (reference sequence). Trimming removed 1 base from V and 4 bases from J, with 10 bases in between. The CDR3 bases are TGTGCCTGGAGTGGGGGGGCGATCACTGAAGCTTTCTTT. It is translated as CAWSGGAITEAFF. Full variable domain (missing parts from reference TRBV30 and TRBJ1-1): SQTIHQWPATLVQPVGSPLSLECTVEGTSNPNLYWYRQAAGRGLQLLFYSVGIGQISSEVPQNLSASRPQDRQFILSSKKLLLSDSGFYLCAWSGGAITEAFFGQGTRLTVV.

V gene TRBV18 combines with J gene TRBJ2-7; 9 bases agree with TRBD1. Germline values: CDR1 KGHSH, CDR2 LQKENI. The CDR3 length is 16 residues. With V trimmed by 3 bases and J by 3 bases, 9 bases remained unmatched. CDR3 coding DNA: TGTGCCAGCTCACCGCCCTCGGGACAGGGACTCTACGAGCAGTACTTC. Protein sequence: CASSPPSGQGLYEQYF.

This chain uses TRBV19 with TRBJ2-7; no firm D call. This CDR3 region has 14 residues. The V end was cut by 3 bases, the J end by 2 bases, with 11 bases between. Germline V gene data show CDR1 as LNHDA and CDR2 as SQIVND (reference sequence). CDR3 sequence reads: CASSIPTFPYEQYF. The CDR3 bases are TGTGCCAGTAGTATTCCCACCTTCCCCTACGAGCAGTACTTC.

The chain uses TRBV13 and TRBJ2-3; no reliable D call. Germline CDR1 and CDR2: PRHDT and FYEKMQ (reference sequence). The ends were cut back, 1 base at V and 2 bases at J, with 1 base in the middle. This CDR3 spans 12 amino acids. In DNA, the CDR3 is TGTGCCAGCAGCTTAGCCACAGATACGCAGTATTTT. Its translation is CASSLATDTQYF.

The chain joins TRBV28 to TRBJ2-3; 9 bases align to TRBD1. With V trimmed by 2 bases and J by 5 bases, 5 bases remained unmatched. The CDR3 covers 15 residues. The germline gives CDR1 MDHEN, CDR2 SYDVKM. As DNA, the CDR3 is TGTGCCAGCAGTTTAGGGACAGGGTTGCAAGATACGCAGTATTTT. This sequence encodes CASSLGTGLQDTQYF.

V and J are TRBV19 and TRBJ1-3, with unresolved D. Germline V gives CDR1 LNHDA, CDR2 SQIVND (reference sequence). CDR3 length: 15 residues. V was clipped by 5 bases and J by 2 bases, with 13 bases between them. DNA of the CDR3: TGTGCCAGTAGTCCCGATGAGTCCCCTGGAAACACCATATATTTT. Translation gives CASSPDESPGNTIYF.

The gene calls are TRBV7-3 and TRBJ2-2, with a tentative D call TRBD2 (5 bases). Trimming left V 5 bases short and J 1 base short, with 11 bases between. The CDR3 spans 15 residues. The germline CDR1 and CDR2 sequences are SGHTA and FQGTGA. Written as DNA, the CDR3 is TGTGCCAGCAGCATTGGACTGGGGAACACCGGGGAGCTGTTTTTT. Translation gives CASSIGLGNTGELFF.

On this clone itself: It is likely a read error: a sequence one base away is far more abundant. This sample includes further DNA sequences coding for the same CDR3. The V and J genes are TRBV7-9 and TRBJ2-7; 8 bases agree with TRBD2. V dropped 1 base and J dropped 3; count of bases not matched to a gene: 2. Germline V lookup: CDR1 SEHNR, CDR2 FQNEAQ (reference sequence). This CDR3 spans 14 amino acids. CDR3 sequence reads: CASSLVGTSYEQYF. The CDR3 DNA reads as TGTGCCAGCAGCTTAGTAGGGACTAGCTACGAGCAGTACTTC.

The chain combines TRBV28 with TRBJ2-5, with D perhaps TRBD1 (5 bases). The CDR3 runs to 15 residues. Germline V gives CDR1 MDHEN, CDR2 SYDVKM. The V and J ends lost 6 bases and 5 bases respectively, with 19 bases between them. Here the CDR3 reads CASRQDLVLGETQYF. For the CDR3, the DNA is TGTGCCAGCAGACAGGATTTAGTCCTGGGCGAGACCCAGTACTTC.

The V and J genes are TRBV27 and TRBJ2-3; 14 nucleotides align to TRBD2. J was trimmed by 4 bases and V by 5 bases; bases with no gene match: 17. The CDR3 has 20 amino acids. Germline loops: CDR1 MNHEY, CDR2 SMNVEV (reference sequence). The CDR3 here is CASSIRLAGGRGISADTQYF. Written as DNA, the CDR3 is TGTGCCAGCAGTATAAGACTAGCGGGAGGGAGGGGAATAAGCGCAGATACGCAGTATTTT.

The genes are TRBV27 and TRBJ1-2; D remains unclear. The CDR3 consists of 12 residues. In germline, CDR1 is MNHEY, CDR2 SMNVEV (reference sequence). Trimming removed 6 bases at V and 3 bases at J, with 8 bases between. The CDR3 coding sequence is TGTGCCAGCAGGAGAGAAGACTATGGCTACACCTTC. Its protein product is CASRREDYGYTF.

The gene calls are TRBV30 and TRBJ2-5, with 12 nucleotides matching TRBD1. Germline-derived CDR1 and CDR2 are GTSNPN and SVGIG (reference sequence). V shed 1 base and J 5 bases; nucleotides not matched to a gene: 5. There are 15 residues in the CDR3. The CDR3 sequence is CAWSAGTGGAETQYF. CDR3 nucleotide sequence: TGTGCCTGGAGTGCCGGGACAGGGGGCGCGGAGACCCAGTACTTC. Together with reference TRBV30 and TRBJ2-5, the CDR3 gives the full variable domain: SQTIHQWPATLVQPVGSPLSLECTVEGTSNPNLYWYRQAAGRGLQLLFYSVGIGQISSEVPQNLSASRPQDRQFILSSKKLLLSDSGFYLCAWSAGTGGAETQYFGPGTRLLVL.

V is TRBV5-1 and J is TRBJ2-2, with TRBD1 matching over 7 bases. The CDR3 is 17 residues long. Trimming at V came to 4 bases and at J to 3 bases, leaving 12 bases not matched to a gene. The germline CDR1 and CDR2 sequences are SGHRS and YFSETQ. CDR3 protein: CASSIAGDSSDTGELFF. As DNA, the CDR3 is TGCGCCAGCAGCATAGCCGGGGACAGCTCGGACACCGGGGAGCTGTTTTTT.

V usage is TRBV27 and J usage is TRBJ2-7; D uncertain. CDR1 is MNHEY, CDR2 SMNVEV, per germline (reference sequence). V was pared by 8 bases and J by 1 base, with 18 bases between. The CDR3 totals 15 residues. The CDR3: CASCRSRDRSYEQYF. CDR3 coding DNA: TGTGCCAGCTGTAGGTCCCGCGACCGATCCTACGAGCAGTACTTC.

J is TRBJ2-1 and V is TRBV29-1, with 12 positions matching TRBD2. The germline V gene has CDR1 SQVTM and CDR2 ANQGSEA. The CDR3 has 17 residues. Trimming cost V 2 bases and J 9 bases; bases outside gene matches: 14. The CDR3 sequence: CSVELAGGPLGTGEQFF. The DNA of the CDR3 is TGCAGCGTTGAACTAGCGGGAGGGCCGTTGGGTACGGGTGAGCAGTTCTTC.

This clone was seen more than once but under ten times. The chain recombines TRBV7-9 with TRBJ2-1; D is perhaps TRBD1 or TRBD2 (6 bases each). V shed 5 bases and J shed 8 bases, with 22 bases lying between them. The CDR3 contains 16 residues. Per the germline V gene, CDR1 is SEHNR and CDR2 is FQNEAQ (reference sequence). The CDR3 DNA sequence: TGTGCCAGCAGCCCGGCCCAGAGGGGGGTATCGGATGAGCAGTTCTTC. Translation: CASSPAQRGVSDEQFF.

The chain links TRBV5-4 to TRBJ2-1; 8 positions match TRBD1. J was trimmed by 2 bases and V by 4 bases; bases with no gene match: 5. The CDR3 is made up of 15 amino acids. The V gene's germline CDR1 is SGHNT and CDR2 YYREEE (reference sequence). Here the CDR3 reads CASSRGQGTYNEQFF. CDR3 nucleotide sequence: TGTGCCAGCAGCAGAGGACAGGGAACCTACAATGAGCAGTTCTTC.

The chain carries TRBV27 and TRBJ1-4; perhaps TRBD1 as D (5 bases). CDR3 length: 14 residues. CDR1 is MNHEY, CDR2 SMNVEV, per germline (reference sequence). Deletions cut 9 bases from V and 4 bases from J, with 15 bases between. The CDR3 DNA reads TGTGCCAGTAAAAACCAGGGCAGTAATGAAAAACTGTTTTTT. This translates into CASKNQGSNEKLFF.

CDR3 DNA: TGTGCCAGCACTGGGGGGAGAGGGGGCGAACTCTACAATGAGCAGTTCTTC. It encodes CASTGGRGGELYNEQFF. The chain is built from TRBV25-1 and TRBJ2-1; weak D call: TRBD1 (7 bases). CDR1 and CDR2 from the germline V gene are MGHDK and SYGVNS. This CDR3 has 17 amino acids. V shed 7 bases and J shed 3 bases, with 22 bases lying between them. The full variable domain, in which reference TRBV25-1 and TRBJ2-1 provide the parts outside the CDR3, is EADIYQTPRYLVIGTGKKITLECSQTMGHDKMYWYQQDPGMELHLIHYSYGVNSTEKGDLSSESTVSRIRTEHFPLTLESARPSHTSQYLCASTGGRGGELYNEQFFGPGTRLTVL.

V is TRBV18 and J is TRBJ2-7; 8 nucleotides line up with TRBD1. Trimming removed 6 bases from V and 6 bases from J; junction bases left unmatched: 13. The CDR3 loop spans 15 amino acids. Germline CDR1 reads KGHSH; CDR2 reads LQKENI. The CDR3 loop is CASSPRQGADGEQYF. The CDR3 bases are TGTGCCAGCTCTCCCCGCCAGGGGGCTGATGGCGAGCAGTACTTC.